This note documents a single T cell receptor beta chain sequence. Its antigen is unknown. This sample is drawn from a study of chemoradiotherapy in HPV16-positive cancers. Study-level results: Candidate HPV-specific clones and E7-related TCR motifs grew in tumor during treatment.

In germline, CDR1 is MNHEY, CDR2 SVGAGI. This CDR3 is built from 16 residues. V shed 4 bases, J shed 5 bases, and the junction held 6 bases outside the gene matches. Some clones are missing from TCRdb's copy, which holds only in-frame ones; the method was immunoSEQ multiplex PCR. The sample has around 3,500 clones, roughly three quarters seen once. The TCR was taken from a human donor with HPV-associated anogenital cancer. The sample here was taken from a patient who underwent chemoradiotherapy. The chain recombines TRBV6-5 with TRBJ2-7; 15 bases line up with TRBD2. Written as DNA, the CDR3 is TGTGCCAGCAGTTCGGGACTAGCGGGAGGTCGACACGAGCAGTACTTC. Encoded protein: CASSSGLAGGRHEQYF.